The following is a T cell receptor beta chain sequence with its context. The study drew participants aged roughly 18 to 89 years from 20 to 30 US areas. Symptom resolution, clearance, or two negative PCRs marked the recovered donors of Cohort 3. The entry originates in a study of blood T cell repertoires in COVID-19. Study-level background: Specimens from acute and convalescent COVID-19 originated in the United States, Italy and Spain.

As processed by the authors: Reference gene primers were amplified, and this amplification served to estimate nucleated cell counts. The repertoire was sequenced with immunoSEQ multiplex PCR; TCRdb's copy has only in-frame clones and lacks some. The V and J calls and clone size come from that table; D and trimming were worked out from the DNA. The profile shows 250,000 to 300,000 clones, about nine tenths of them singletons. With 1 base removed from V and 0 bases from J, the gap between germline ends came to 8 bases. Germline loops: CDR1 SGHRS, CDR2 YFSETQ. The CDR3 runs 16 residues. This clonotype was obtained from a woman aged 40 to 50 who had recovered from COVID-19. Sequencing was carried out using PBMCs or T cells enriched from blood (not recorded which). The chain recombines TRBV5-1 with TRBJ2-6, with D unresolved. CDR3 in amino acids: CASSLSAGSGANVLTF. CDR3 sequence (DNA): TGCGCCAGCAGCTTGTCGGCAGGCTCTGGGGCCAACGTCCTGACTTTC. Complete variable domain (other parts from reference TRBV5-1 and TRBJ2-6): KAGVTQTPRYLIKTRGQQVTLSCSPISGHRSVSWYQQTPGQGLQFLFEYFSETQRNKGNFPGRFSGRQFSNSRSEMNVSTLELGDSALYLCASSLSAGSGANVLTFGAGSRLTVL.